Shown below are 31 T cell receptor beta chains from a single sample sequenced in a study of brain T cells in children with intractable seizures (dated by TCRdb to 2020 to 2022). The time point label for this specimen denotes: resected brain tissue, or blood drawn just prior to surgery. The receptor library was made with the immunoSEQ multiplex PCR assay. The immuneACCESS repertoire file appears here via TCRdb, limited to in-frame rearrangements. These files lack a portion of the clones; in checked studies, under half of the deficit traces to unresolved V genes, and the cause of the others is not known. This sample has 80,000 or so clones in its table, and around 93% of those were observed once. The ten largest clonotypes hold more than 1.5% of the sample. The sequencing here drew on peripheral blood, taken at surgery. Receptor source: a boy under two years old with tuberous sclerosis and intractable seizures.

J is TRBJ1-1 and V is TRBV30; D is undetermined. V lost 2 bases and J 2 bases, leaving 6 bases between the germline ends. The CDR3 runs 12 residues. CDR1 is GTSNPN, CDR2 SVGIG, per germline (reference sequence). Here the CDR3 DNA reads TGTGCCTGGAGTCACAGCAACACTGAAGCTTTCTTT. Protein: CAWSHSNTEAFF. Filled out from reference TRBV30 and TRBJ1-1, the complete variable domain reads SQTIHQWPATLVQPVGSPLSLECTVEGTSNPNLYWYRQAAGRGLQLLFYSVGIGQISSEVPQNLSASRPQDRQFILSSKKLLLSDSGFYLCAWSHSNTEAFFGQGTRLTVV.

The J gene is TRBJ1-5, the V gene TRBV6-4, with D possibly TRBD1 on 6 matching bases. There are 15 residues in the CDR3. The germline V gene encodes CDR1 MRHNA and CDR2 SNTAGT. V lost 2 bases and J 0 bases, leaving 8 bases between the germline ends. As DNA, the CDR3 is TGTGCCAGCAGTGACAACAGGGCTAGCAATCAGCCCCAGCATTTT. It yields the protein CASSDNRASNQPQHF.

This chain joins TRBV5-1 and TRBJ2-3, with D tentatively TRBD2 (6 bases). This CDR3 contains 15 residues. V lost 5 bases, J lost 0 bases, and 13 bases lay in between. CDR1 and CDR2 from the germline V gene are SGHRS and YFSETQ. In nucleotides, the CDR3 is TGCGCCAGCAGGGGAGGCCAGTCAAGCACAGATACGCAGTATTTT. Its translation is CASRGGQSSTDTQYF.

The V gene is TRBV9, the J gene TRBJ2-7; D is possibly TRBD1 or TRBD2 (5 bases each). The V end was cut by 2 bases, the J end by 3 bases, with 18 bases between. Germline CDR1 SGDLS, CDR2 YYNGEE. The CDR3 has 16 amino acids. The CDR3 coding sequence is TGTGCCAGCAGCGTCGGTCACTCACAGGAGGACTACGAGCAGTACTTC. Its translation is CASSVGHSQEDYEQYF. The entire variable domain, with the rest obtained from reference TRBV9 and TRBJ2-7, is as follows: DSGVTQTPKHLITATGQRVTLRCSPRSGDLSVYWYQQSLDQGLQFLIQYYNGEERAKGNILERFSAQQFPDLHSELNLSSLELGDSALYFCASSVGHSQEDYEQYFGPGTRLTVT.

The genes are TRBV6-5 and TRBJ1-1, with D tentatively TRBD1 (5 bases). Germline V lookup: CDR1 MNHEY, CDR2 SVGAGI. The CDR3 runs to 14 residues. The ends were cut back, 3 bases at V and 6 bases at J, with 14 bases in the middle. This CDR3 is CASSYGGPGAEAFF. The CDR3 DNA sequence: TGTGCCAGCAGTTATGGAGGCCCGGGGGCTGAAGCTTTCTTT.

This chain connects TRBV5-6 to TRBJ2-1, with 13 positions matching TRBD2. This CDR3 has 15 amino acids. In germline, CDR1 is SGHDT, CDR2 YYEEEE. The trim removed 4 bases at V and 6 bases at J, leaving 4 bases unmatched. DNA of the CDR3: TGTGCCAGCAGCCGGAGACTAGCGGGAGGCAATGAGCAGTTCTTC. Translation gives CASSRRLAGGNEQFF.

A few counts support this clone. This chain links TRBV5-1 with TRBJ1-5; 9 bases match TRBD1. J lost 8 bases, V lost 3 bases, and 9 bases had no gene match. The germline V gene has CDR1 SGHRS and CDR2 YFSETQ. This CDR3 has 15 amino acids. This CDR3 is CASSSGTGLNEPQHF. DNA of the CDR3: TGCGCCAGCAGCTCCGGGACAGGGCTGAATGAGCCCCAGCATTTT.

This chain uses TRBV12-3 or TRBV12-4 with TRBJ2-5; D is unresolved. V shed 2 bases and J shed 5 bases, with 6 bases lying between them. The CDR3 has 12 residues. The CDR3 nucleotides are TGTGCCAGCAGTTTATTTAAGGAGACCCAGTACTTC. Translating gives CASSLFKETQYF.

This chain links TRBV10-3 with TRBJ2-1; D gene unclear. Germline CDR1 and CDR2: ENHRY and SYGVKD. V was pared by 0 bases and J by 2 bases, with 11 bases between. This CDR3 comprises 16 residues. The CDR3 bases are TGTGCCATCAGTGAGTCTGTGCGCCCGACCTACAATGAGCAGTTCTTC. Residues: CAISESVRPTYNEQFF.

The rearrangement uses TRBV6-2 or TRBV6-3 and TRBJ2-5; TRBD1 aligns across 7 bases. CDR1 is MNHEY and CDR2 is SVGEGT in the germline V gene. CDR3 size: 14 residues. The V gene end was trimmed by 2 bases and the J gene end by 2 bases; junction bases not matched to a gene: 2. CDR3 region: CASSYPDRQETQYF. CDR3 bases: TGTGCCAGCAGTTACCCGGACAGGCAAGAGACCCAGTACTTC.

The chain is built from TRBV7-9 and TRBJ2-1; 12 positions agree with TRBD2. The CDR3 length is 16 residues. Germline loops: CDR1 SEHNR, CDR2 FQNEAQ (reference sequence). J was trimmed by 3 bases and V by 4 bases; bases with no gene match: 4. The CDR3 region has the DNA TGTGCCAGCAGCTCGGGACTAGCGGGCCTCTACAATGAGCAGTTCTTC. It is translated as CASSSGLAGLYNEQFF.

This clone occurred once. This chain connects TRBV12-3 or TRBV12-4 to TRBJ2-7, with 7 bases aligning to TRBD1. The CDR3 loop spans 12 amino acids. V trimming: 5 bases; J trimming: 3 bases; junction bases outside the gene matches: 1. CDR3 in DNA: TGTGCCAGCAGTGACAGGGTCTACGAGCAGTACTTC. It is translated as CASSDRVYEQYF.

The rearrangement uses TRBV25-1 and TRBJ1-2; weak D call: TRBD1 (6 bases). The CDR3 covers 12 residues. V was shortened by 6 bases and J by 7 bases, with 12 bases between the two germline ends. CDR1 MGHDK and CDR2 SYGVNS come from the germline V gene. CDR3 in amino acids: CASRQGLSGYTF. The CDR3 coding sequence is TGTGCCAGCAGACAGGGCTTGAGTGGCTACACCTTC.

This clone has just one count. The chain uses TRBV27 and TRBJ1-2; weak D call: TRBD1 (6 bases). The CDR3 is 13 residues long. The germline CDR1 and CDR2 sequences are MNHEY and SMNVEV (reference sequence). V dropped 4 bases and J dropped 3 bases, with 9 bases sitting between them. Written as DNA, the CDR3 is TGTGCCAGCAGTTCACAGGGATACTATGGCTACACCTTC. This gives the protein CASSSQGYYGYTF.

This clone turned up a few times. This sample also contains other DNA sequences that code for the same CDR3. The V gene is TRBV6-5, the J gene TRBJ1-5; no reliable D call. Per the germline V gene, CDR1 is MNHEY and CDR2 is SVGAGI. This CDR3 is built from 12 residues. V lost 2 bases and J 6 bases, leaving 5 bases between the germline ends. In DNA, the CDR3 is TGTGCCAGCAGTTACCTCGGTCAGCCCCAGCATTTT. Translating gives CASSYLGQPQHF.

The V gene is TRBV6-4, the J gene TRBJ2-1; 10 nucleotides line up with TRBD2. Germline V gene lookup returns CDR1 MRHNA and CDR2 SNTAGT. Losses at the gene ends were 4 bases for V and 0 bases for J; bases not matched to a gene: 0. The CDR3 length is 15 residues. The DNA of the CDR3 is TGTGCCAGCAGTGCTAGCGGGGGCTCCTACAATGAGCAGTTCTTC. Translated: CASSASGGSYNEQFF.

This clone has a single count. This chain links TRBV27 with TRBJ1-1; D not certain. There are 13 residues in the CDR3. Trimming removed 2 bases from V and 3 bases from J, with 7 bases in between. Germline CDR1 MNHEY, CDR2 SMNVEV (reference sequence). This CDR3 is CASSLNLDTEAFF. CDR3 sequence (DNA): TGTGCCAGCAGTTTAAATTTGGACACTGAAGCTTTCTTT.

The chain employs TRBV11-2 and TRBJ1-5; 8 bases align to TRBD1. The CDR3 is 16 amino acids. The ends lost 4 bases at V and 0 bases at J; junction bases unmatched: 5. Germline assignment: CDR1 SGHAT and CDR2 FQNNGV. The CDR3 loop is CASSSLTGDSNQPQHF. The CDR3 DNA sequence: TGTGCCAGCAGCTCCTTGACAGGGGATAGCAATCAGCCCCAGCATTTT.

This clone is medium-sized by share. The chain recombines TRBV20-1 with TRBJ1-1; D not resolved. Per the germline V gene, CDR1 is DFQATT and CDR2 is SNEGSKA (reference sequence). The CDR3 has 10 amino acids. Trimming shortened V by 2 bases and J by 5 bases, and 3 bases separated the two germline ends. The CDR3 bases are TGCAGTGCTAGAAGAACTGAAGCTTTCTTT. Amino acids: CSARRTEAFF.

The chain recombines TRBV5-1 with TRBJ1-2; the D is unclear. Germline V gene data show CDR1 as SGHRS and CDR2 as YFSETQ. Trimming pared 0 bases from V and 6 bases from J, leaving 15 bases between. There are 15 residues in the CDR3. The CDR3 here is CASSLGTRTGDGYTF. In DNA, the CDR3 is TGCGCCAGCAGCTTGGGTACACGGACCGGCGATGGCTACACCTTC.

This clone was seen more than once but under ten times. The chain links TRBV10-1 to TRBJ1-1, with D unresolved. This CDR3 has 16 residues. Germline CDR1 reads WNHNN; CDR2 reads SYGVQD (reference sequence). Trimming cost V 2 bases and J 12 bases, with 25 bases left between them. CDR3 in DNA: TGCGCCAGCAGTGAGCCACGAACCGGGTTTCAACGAGGGACTTTCTTT. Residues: CASSEPRTGFQRGTFF.

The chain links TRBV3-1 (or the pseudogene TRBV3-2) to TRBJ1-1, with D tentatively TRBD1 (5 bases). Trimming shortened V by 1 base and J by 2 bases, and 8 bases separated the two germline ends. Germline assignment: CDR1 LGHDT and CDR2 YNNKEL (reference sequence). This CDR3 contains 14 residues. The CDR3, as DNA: TGTGCCAGCAGCCAAGGCAGGGCTAACACTGAAGCTTTCTTT. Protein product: CASSQGRANTEAFF.

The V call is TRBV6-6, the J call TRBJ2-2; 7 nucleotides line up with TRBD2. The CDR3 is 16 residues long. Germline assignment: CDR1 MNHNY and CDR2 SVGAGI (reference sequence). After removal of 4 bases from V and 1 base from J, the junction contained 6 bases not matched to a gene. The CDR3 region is CASSLGGRGNTGELFF. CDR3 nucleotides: TGTGCCAGCAGTTTGGGAGGGAGGGGGAACACCGGGGAGCTGTTTTTT.

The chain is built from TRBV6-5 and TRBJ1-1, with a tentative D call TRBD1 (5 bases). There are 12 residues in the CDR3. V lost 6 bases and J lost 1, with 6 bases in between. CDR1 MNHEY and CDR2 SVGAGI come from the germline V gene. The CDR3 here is CASSDRNTEAFF. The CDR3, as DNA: TGTGCCAGCAGCGACAGGAACACTGAAGCTTTCTTT.

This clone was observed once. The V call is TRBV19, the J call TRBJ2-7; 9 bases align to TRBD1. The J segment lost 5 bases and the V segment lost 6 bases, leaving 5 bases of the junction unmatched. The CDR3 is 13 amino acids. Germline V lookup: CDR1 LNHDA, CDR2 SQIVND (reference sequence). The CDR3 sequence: CASSSGQGNEQYF. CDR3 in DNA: TGTGCCAGTAGCTCGGGACAGGGTAACGAGCAGTACTTC.

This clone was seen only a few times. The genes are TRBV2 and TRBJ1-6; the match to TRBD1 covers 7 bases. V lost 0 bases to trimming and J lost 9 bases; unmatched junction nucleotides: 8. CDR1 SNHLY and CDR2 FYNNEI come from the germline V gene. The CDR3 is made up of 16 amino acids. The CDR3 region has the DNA TGTGCCAGCAGTGAAGCGCTAAGGGGGCTTGCTTCACCCCTCCACTTT. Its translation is CASSEALRGLASPLHF.

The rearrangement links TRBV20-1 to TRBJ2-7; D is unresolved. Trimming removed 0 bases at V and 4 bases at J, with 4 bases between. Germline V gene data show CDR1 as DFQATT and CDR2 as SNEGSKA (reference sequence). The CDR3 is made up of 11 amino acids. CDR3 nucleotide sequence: TGCAGTGCTAGAGATACGTACGAGCAGTACTTC. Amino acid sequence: CSARDTYEQYF.

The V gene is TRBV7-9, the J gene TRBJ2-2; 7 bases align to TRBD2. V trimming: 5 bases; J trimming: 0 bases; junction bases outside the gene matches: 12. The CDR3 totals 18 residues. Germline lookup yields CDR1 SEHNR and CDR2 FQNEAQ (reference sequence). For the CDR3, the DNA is TGTGCCAGCAGCCGCCTCCCTCTAGCGGACCCGAACACCGGGGAGCTGTTTTTT. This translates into CASSRLPLADPNTGELFF.

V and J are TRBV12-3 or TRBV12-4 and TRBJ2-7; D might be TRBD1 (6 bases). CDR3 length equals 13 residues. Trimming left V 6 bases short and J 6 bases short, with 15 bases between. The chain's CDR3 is CASRAVGGVEQYF. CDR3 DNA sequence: TGTGCCAGCAGGGCGGTAGGGGGTGTCGAGCAGTACTTC.

The CDR3 region is CASSPQGPGYTF. CDR3 in DNA: TGTGCCAGCAGCCCCCAGGGGCCTGGCTACACCTTC. The genes are TRBV9 and TRBJ1-2, with a possible D match to TRBD1 (6 bases). Trimming took off 4 bases at V and 7 bases at J, with 11 bases between the two ends. Germline CDR1 reads SGDLS; CDR2 reads YYNGEE. The CDR3 covers 12 residues.

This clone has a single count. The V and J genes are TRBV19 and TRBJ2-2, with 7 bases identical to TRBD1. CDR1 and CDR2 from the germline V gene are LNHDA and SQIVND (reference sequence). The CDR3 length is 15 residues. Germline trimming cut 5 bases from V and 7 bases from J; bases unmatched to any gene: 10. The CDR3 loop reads CASSAGAGGHGELFF. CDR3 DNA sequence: TGTGCCAGTAGTGCAGGGGCAGGGGGTCACGGGGAGCTGTTTTTT.